The clone carrying this T cell receptor beta chain was counted ten times or more. Its antigen remains unknown. The time point here: newly diagnosed GD, antithyroid drugs for less than 3 months. Following extraction of RNA from PBMCs, that RNA was used to make the TCR library. The source of the sample is a study of regulatory T cells in long-lasting Graves disease. Findings of the study overall: Persistent cases favored TRBV28, TRBJ1-2 and TRBJ2-5.

TCR beta libraries were built with iRepertoire HTBI primers and Arm-PCR of CDR3 regions. MiXCR, run by TCRdb on the multiplex PCR reads, gives a single entry per CDR3 protein. Of 530,000 or so distinct CDR3 sequences in the sample, approximately 13% were seen once. The CDR3 is 11 amino acids. The germline V gene has CDR1 DFQATT and CDR2 SNEGSKA (reference sequence). The V end was cut by 7 bases, the J end by 1 base, with 5 bases between. The same sample was also studied in work on T cells in Graves' hyperthyroidism and ophthalmopathy. From that report: Exclusions: uncontrolled infection, other autoimmune disease, pregnancy, lactation. Researchers ran a first-round RT-PCR on the TCR CDR3 using the HTBI primer set.

The starting material was peripheral blood mononuclear cells (PBMCs), obtained at new diagnosis, from a patient treated with antithyroid drugs. The chain recombines TRBV20-1 with TRBJ2-1; the D is unclear. This TCR derives from a man younger than 45 with Graves disease. As DNA, the CDR3 is TGCAGTGGTGGGTCCTACAATGAGCAGTTCTTC. Its protein is CSGGSYNEQFF.